This TCR beta chain was observed in a study of post-analysis software for immune sequencing data (dated by TCRdb to the mid-2010s). For the wider study: The recorded disease courses included relapsing-remitting, secondary progressive and progressive-relapsing multiple sclerosis, and some patients had no subtype annotation. The multiple sclerosis patient repertoires were compared with roughly twelve previously published healthy control repertoires from donors aged 6 to 25 years. A subset of samples was prepared in parallel using single-end sample barcoding, then pooled and co-amplified after Illumina adapter ligation.

To prepare the library, PCR was applied. Sequencing took place on an Illumina HiSeq 2500. Unique molecular identifiers were incorporated into TCR beta cDNA libraries to reduce PCR and sequencing biases. Per 1 to 10 million input T cells, some 500,000 cDNA molecules were obtained, such that each molecule approximated one T cell. The patient libraries were prepared and sequenced using the same protocol as the earlier healthy control dataset. Within a given batch, samples were prepared together, multiplexed and sequenced on the same HiSeq lane. Regarding the original processing steps: Raw barcoded reads were processed with MIGEC, and single-read molecular identifier groups were discarded before consensus assembly and CDR3 extraction. VDJtools was used for post-analysis of the clonotype tables, and diversity was normalized by down-sampling every dataset to the size of the smallest sample. Repertoire overlap clustering matched CDR3 amino acid but not nucleotide sequences to correct batch-related cross-sample contamination. TCRdb took the public reads, trimmed them with fastp at Q25, ran MiXCR for clone calling and kept in-frame beta chains. Rows merge per CDR3 protein into single entries with the most common DNA and genes. TCRdb's processing, not the authors' own work, is the source of the V and J calls. Here the sample has hundreds of thousands of distinct CDR3 sequences; less than 35% occur a single time. The ten largest clones represent more than 0.45% of the sample.

The CDR3 sequence holds 12 residues, the cysteine and phenylalanine included. The kept DNA is CDR3 alone, 36 bases in frame from the first base. CDR1 SGHRS and CDR2 YFSETQ were looked up in the germline V gene. To demonstrate the VDJtools post-analysis software, TCR beta repertoires were profiled from the peripheral blood of some 12 young patients with multiple sclerosis. The multiple sclerosis patients were children and adolescents ranging in age from roughly 6 to 15 years. Details on this clonotype: The target of this receptor is not known. The junction departs from the called germline gene at one end, perhaps through a read error.

Results the study describes overall, beyond this receptor: Normalized Chao1 diversity was significantly lower in multiple sclerosis patients than controls, suggesting substantial peripheral T-cell clonal expansion. The multiple sclerosis patient group was slightly younger than the control group. A few TRBV segments, including TRBV5-6, TRBV5-1 and TRBV20-1, were significantly more frequent in patients than controls. Direct clustering with F measure showed strong co-clustering of samples prepared in the same batch, prompting a batch-effect correction.

The receptor chain draws on TRBV5-1 and TRBJ2-7; TRBD2 is perhaps the D gene, given 6 matching bases. The TCR sequence derives from a girl aged 10 to 17 with multiple sclerosis. The specimen was blood. The sequenced DNA is TGCGCCGGCAGCCCGGGGGCCTACGAGCAGTACTTC. Its protein product is CAGSPGAYEQYF.